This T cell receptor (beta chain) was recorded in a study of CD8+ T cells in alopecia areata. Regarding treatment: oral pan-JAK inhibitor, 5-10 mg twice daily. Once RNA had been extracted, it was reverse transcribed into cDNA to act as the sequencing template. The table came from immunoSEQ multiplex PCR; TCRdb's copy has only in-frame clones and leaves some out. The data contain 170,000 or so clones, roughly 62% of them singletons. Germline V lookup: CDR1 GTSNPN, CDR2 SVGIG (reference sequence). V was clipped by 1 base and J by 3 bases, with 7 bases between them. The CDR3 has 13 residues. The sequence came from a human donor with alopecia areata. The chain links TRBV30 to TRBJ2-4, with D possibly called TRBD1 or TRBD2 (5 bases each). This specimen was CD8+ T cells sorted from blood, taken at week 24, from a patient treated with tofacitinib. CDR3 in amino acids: CAWSGGSKNIQYF. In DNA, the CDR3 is TGTGCCTGGAGTGGGGGGAGCAAAAACATTCAGTACTTC.